This T cell receptor beta chain was recorded in a study of regulatory T cells in long-lasting Graves disease. Study-wide results and limits: Researchers reported studying only peripheral blood, not thyroid tissue.

Time point reported: persistent/refractory GD, antithyroid drugs over 5 years with positive TRAb. Scientists built the TCR library using RNA that was extracted from PBMCs. Construction of TCR beta libraries relied on iRepertoire HTBI primers and on Arm-PCR targeting CDR3 regions. In the authors' workflow: Samples revealed under 65 TRBV and 14 TRBJ segments. One entry per CDR3 protein results from TCRdb running MiXCR on the multiplex PCR reads. TCRdb, not the authors, supplied the V and J calls. The sample records 700,000 or so distinct CDR3 sequences, roughly 30% being singletons. This clonotype was detected only a few times. Its antigen is not known. CDR1 is SGHRS and CDR2 is YFSETQ in the germline V gene. The CDR3 spans 10 residues. Trimming removed 8 bases at V and 8 bases at J, with 10 bases between.

V is TRBV5-1 and J is TRBJ1-1; D call uncertain. The sample was peripheral blood mononuclear cells (PBMCs), taken when the disease was refractory, from a patient treated with antithyroid drugs. This TCR derives from a female donor with Graves disease. The CDR3 DNA is TGCGCCAGGGGCGAGAACGAAGCTTTCTTT. This encodes CARGENEAFF. The variable domain in full, with the rest retrieved from reference TRBV5-1 and TRBJ1-1, is KAGVTQTPRYLIKTRGQQVTLSCSPISGHRSVSWYQQTPGQGLQFLFEYFSETQRNKGNFPGRFSGRQFSNSRSEMNVSTLELGDSALYLCARGENEAFFGQGTRLTVV.